The text below deals with one T cell receptor (beta chain). Antigen specificity is unknown. The authors sequenced unsorted PBMC DNA on ten immunoSEQ deep assay plates. TCRdb keeps only in-frame clones here, not all; method: immunoSEQ multiplex PCR. The sample comprises around 500,000 clones, around 79% of which are singletons, and 9.5% to 15% rests with the top ten. The data belong to a study of shared clonotypes between healthy human individuals. Across the whole study: Donor ages ranged 18 to 49 years: a couple of women, a few men.

Donors, without exception, were Caucasian adults residing in Nashville, Tennessee. Study conclusions and caveats: Only blood samples were collected, and tissue repertoires likely differ.

The source of this sequence is a woman aged 40-49 years in good health. Some clones in this sample may be carry-over from other donors' samples. The sequenced material came from PBMCs.

The DNA of the CDR3 is TGTGCCAGCAGGGACAGGGCGAGGTCCTACGAGCAGTACTTC. Protein sequence: CASRDRARSYEQYF. This sequence joins TRBV27 and TRBJ2-7, with TRBD1 identical over 8 bases. V shed 6 bases and J 1 base; nucleotides not matched to a gene: 5. The germline V gene has CDR1 MNHEY and CDR2 SMNVEV (reference sequence). The CDR3 has 14 residues.